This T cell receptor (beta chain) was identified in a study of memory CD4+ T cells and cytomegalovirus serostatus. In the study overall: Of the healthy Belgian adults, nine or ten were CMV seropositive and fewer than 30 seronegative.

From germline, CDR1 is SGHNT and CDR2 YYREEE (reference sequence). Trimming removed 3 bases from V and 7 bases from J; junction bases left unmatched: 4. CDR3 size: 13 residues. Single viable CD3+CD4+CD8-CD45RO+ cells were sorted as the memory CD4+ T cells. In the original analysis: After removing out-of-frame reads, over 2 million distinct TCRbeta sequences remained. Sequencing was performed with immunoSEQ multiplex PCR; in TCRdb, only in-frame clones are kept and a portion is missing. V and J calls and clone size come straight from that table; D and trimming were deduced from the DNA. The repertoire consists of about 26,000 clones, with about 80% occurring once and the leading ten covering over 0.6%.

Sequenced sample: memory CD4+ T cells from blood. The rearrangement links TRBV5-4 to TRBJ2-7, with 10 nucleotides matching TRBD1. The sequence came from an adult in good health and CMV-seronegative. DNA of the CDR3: TGTGCCAGCAGCTCAGACAGGGGGCAGGAGCAGTACTTC. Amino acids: CASSSDRGQEQYF.